This TCR beta chain was found in a study of T cell changes during pregnancy in multiple sclerosis. Sequenced by immunoSEQ multiplex PCR; TCRdb stores in-frame clones only, minus some. The sample has just under 70,000 clones, roughly nine tenths seen once. CDR1 KGHSH and CDR2 LQKENI come from the germline V gene. The V gene end was trimmed by 3 bases and the J gene end by 4 bases; junction bases not matched to a gene: 13. The CDR3 loop spans 17 amino acids. The sequences come from peripheral blood, collected in the second trimester of pregnancy. V usage is TRBV18 and J usage is TRBJ2-7; 9 positions agree with TRBD1. The sequence came from a female donor with multiple sclerosis, enrolled in a pregnancy study. The CDR3 sequence is CASSPRGTGQWTYEQYF. CDR3 nucleotide sequence: TGTGCCAGCTCACCCCGGGGGACAGGGCAATGGACATACGAGCAGTACTTC.